The 10 T cell receptor beta chains reported below all come from one sample, sequenced in a study of cytomegalovirus exposure and HLA in healthy donors (TCRdb year 2017). To prepare the library, the immunoSEQ multiplex PCR assay was applied. For the multiplex PCR, a mixture combining 60 forward primers for TCR Vbeta segments and 13 reverse primers for TCR Jbeta segments was used. In TCRdb, the immuneACCESS table is reduced to in-frame sequences with V and J assigned. These tables do not hold every clone; where another copy was compared, an unresolved V gene accounts for under half, and the others remain unexplained. Here the sample has 150,000 or so clones; about 70% occur a single time. The ten largest clones take up approximately 7.8% of the sample. The sample consisted of PBMCs. These receptors came from a male donor in good health and CMV-seronegative.

The CDR3 reads CASSSTGSRGELFF. Here the CDR3 DNA reads TGTGCCAGCAGCTCGACAGGGAGTCGCGGGGAGCTGTTTTTT. The chain joins TRBV2 to TRBJ2-2, with TRBD1 matching over 7 bases. Germline CDR1 and CDR2: SNHLY and FYNNEI. V shed 6 bases and J 7 bases; nucleotides not matched to a gene: 8. The CDR3 length is 14 residues.

This clone was counted only a few times. The chain has TRBV2 and TRBJ1-4; D is possibly TRBD1 (5 bases). This CDR3 comprises 15 residues. V was trimmed by 3 bases and J by 8 bases, leaving 16 bases between them. Germline-derived CDR1 and CDR2 are SNHLY and FYNNEI. CDR3 protein: CASSDRVSDGEKLFF. CDR3 bases: TGTGCCAGCAGTGACAGGGTCTCAGACGGCGAAAAACTGTTTTTT.

This clone occurred a few times. CDR3 residues: CASSYVSTGELFF. In DNA, the CDR3 is TGTGCCAGCAGTTACGTATCCACCGGGGAGCTGTTTTTT. The J gene is TRBJ2-2, the V gene TRBV6-6; no firm D call. This CDR3 is built from 13 residues. V was shortened by 2 bases and J by 4 bases, with 5 bases between the two germline ends. CDR1 and CDR2 from the germline V gene are MNHNY and SVGAGI (reference sequence).

The rearrangement joins TRBV10-3 to TRBJ2-5, with a weak D call TRBD1 (6 bases). This CDR3 is 19 amino acids long. From germline, CDR1 is ENHRY and CDR2 SYGVKD. Trimming stripped 0 bases from V and 2 bases from J, with 22 bases between. CDR3 bases: TGTGCCATCAGTGAGTCTCGGATTTGGGGGCCACTTCAACAAGAGACCCAGTACTTC. It translates to CAISESRIWGPLQQETQYF.

The J gene is TRBJ2-3, the V gene TRBV9; tentative D call: TRBD1 (6 bases). CDR1 and CDR2 from the germline V gene are SGDLS and YYNGEE. The CDR3 spans 15 residues. The V end was cut by 5 bases, the J end by 2 bases, with 15 bases between. The CDR3 here is CASRLEDSPTDTQYF. CDR3 nucleotides: TGTGCCAGCAGACTAGAGGACAGCCCCACAGATACGCAGTATTTT.

The chain employs TRBV5-8 and TRBJ1-5; D not certain. The V gene's germline CDR1 is SGHTS and CDR2 YDEGEE. Trimming shortened V by 4 bases and J by 1 base, and 15 bases separated the two germline ends. CDR3 length: 16 residues. This chain's CDR3 is CASSPRGSPSNQPQHF. The CDR3 DNA follows: TGTGCCAGCAGCCCGAGAGGATCCCCGAGCAATCAGCCCCAGCATTTT. The variable domain in full, completed from reference TRBV5-8 and TRBJ1-5, reads EAGVTQSPTHLIKTRGQQATLRCSPISGHTSVYWYQQALGLGLQFLLWYDEGEERNRGNFPPRFSGRQFPNYSSELNVNALELEDSALYLCASSPRGSPSNQPQHFGDGTRLSIL.

The rearrangement uses TRBV4-2 and TRBJ2-1, with 7 bases fitting TRBD2. V lost 0 bases and J lost 0; bases outside the gene matches: 2. This CDR3 contains 16 residues. CDR1 is LGHNA, CDR2 YNFKEQ, per germline. The CDR3 DNA sequence: TGTGCCAGCAGCCAAGAGTCTAGCGGCTCCTACAATGAGCAGTTCTTC. Residues: CASSQESSGSYNEQFF.

The chain combines TRBV7-9 with TRBJ2-7, with 10 bases that match TRBD1. The V gene end was trimmed by 3 bases and the J gene end by 5 bases; junction bases not matched to a gene: 1. Germline CDR1 and CDR2: SEHNR and FQNEAQ (reference sequence). The CDR3 extends over 13 amino acids. The CDR3 DNA sequence: TGTGCCAGCAGCTTTGGGACAGGGGACGAGCAGTACTTC. Its translation is CASSFGTGDEQYF.

This clone is a singleton in its sample. The genes are TRBV6-6 and TRBJ2-5; 9 bases are shared with TRBD1. Germline V gene data show CDR1 as MNHNY and CDR2 as SVGAGI (reference sequence). This CDR3 is built from 15 residues. Unmatched junction bases numbered 15, after V lost 5 bases and J lost 11 bases. CDR3 DNA: TGTGCCAGCAGTCCTCCGGGACAGGGAATCCGGGAGCAGTACTTC. The encoded protein is CASSPPGQGIREQYF.

This clone was observed a few times. The gene calls are TRBV6-5 and TRBJ1-4, with TRBD1 matching over 9 bases. The length of the CDR3 is 15 residues. Germline CDR1 and CDR2: MNHEY and SVGAGI. The V gene end was trimmed by 4 bases and the J gene end by 8 bases; junction bases not matched to a gene: 8. The CDR3: CASSFAGTGHEKLFF. The CDR3 DNA follows: TGTGCCAGCAGTTTTGCCGGGACAGGGCACGAAAAACTGTTTTTT.